The rows below give T cell receptor beta chains drawn from one sample of a study of blood T cells in healthy people across ages. TCRdb recomputed calls from the 5' RACE reads with MiXCR, one row per CDR3 protein. Here the sample spans roughly 640,000 distinct CDR3 sequences, approximately 30% being singletons. The sample consisted of blood. The receptors here all came from an elderly woman in good health. Both conserved end residues are part of each CDR3.

V: TRBV20-1
J: TRBJ1-5
CDR3: CSALRGGSTNRLGNQPQHF

V: TRBV7-2
J: TRBJ1-2
CDR3: CASGELQGVRGYTF

V: TRBV15
J: TRBJ2-7
CDR3: CATSRDLTHEQYF

V: TRBV5-5
J: TRBJ2-7
CDR3: CVSSLYGTACEQYF

V: TRBV20-1
J: TRBJ2-1
CDR3: CSARTDNNEQFF

V: TRBV5-1
J: TRBJ2-7
CDR3: CASSLALTGNERYF

V: TRBV6-1
J: TRBJ1-1
CDR3: CASSDYRGVGEAFF

V: TRBV5-4
J: TRBJ1-1
CDR3: CASSLAGGPNTEAFF

V: TRBV28
J: TRBJ2-7
CDR3: CASSARYEQYF

V: TRBV30
J: TRBJ1-4
CDR3: CAWEGQHNEKLFF

V: TRBV20-1
J: TRBJ1-5
CDR3: CSARPPMGFNQPQHF

V: TRBV7-9
J: TRBJ1-5
CDR3: CASGGGRSNQPQHF

V: TRBV6-6
J: TRBJ1-4
CDR3: CASSTHMTGPNEKLFF

V: TRBV5-1
J: TRBJ2-5
CDR3: CASSLRLRGEETQYF

V: TRBV7-2
J: TRBJ1-1
CDR3: CASSLALENTEAFF

V: TRBV7-9
J: TRBJ2-3
CDR3: CASSEAPDTQYF

V: TRBV6-1
J: TRBJ2-7
CDR3: CASRASQISYEQYF

V: TRBV4-3
J: TRBJ2-5
CDR3: CASSQDGTGGREQYF

V: TRBV6-6
J: TRBJ1-2
CDR3: CASSTGVWYGYTF

V: TRBV20-1
J: TRBJ2-2
CDR3: CSARKETPRDTGELFF

V: TRBV29-1
J: TRBJ2-3
CDR3: CSVVRGDTQYF

V: TRBV2
J: TRBJ1-2
CDR3: CASSEIGETGYGYTF

V: TRBV18
J: TRBJ1-4
CDR3: CASSPLGRGQGEKLFF

V: TRBV28
J: TRBJ1-1
CDR3: CASSPSTRVAFF

V: TRBV4-3
J: TRBJ2-3
CDR3: CASSQDLAGPASTDTQYF

V: TRBV7-9
J: TRBJ1-2
CDR3: CASSLPGDYGYTF

V: TRBV6-6
J: TRBJ1-1
CDR3: CASSYRSGNTEAFF

V: TRBV5-1
J: TRBJ2-3
CDR3: CASSLGVVADTQYF

V: TRBV5-1
J: TRBJ1-1
CDR3: CASSLELQNTEAFF

V: TRBV19
J: TRBJ2-2
CDR3: CASSKGQGANTGELFF

V: TRBV29-1
J: TRBJ1-1
CDR3: CSVEDPGTEAFF

V: TRBV6-5
J: TRBJ2-1
CDR3: CASSNLAGEQFF

V: TRBV29-1
J: TRBJ1-2
CDR3: CSVDVSGQGSVRGFGYTF

V: TRBV10-3
J: TRBJ1-6
CDR3: CAIRGGQGLEALHF

V: TRBV2
J: TRBJ2-5
CDR3: CASSPRDKVQETQYF

V: TRBV6-5
J: TRBJ1-3
CDR3: CASRRAEIRNTIYF

V: TRBV20-1
J: TRBJ2-7
CDR3: CSARDRAHEQYF

V: TRBV7-2
J: TRBJ1-2
CDR3: CASSLGHGTGKDGYTF

V: TRBV6-2/TRBV6-3
J: TRBJ2-3
CDR3: CASSYPASGNVYFTDTQYF

V: TRBV7-2
J: TRBJ2-2
CDR3: CASSARLGGANTGELFF